This T cell receptor beta chain was recorded in a study of cytomegalovirus exposure and HLA in healthy donors. As to this clone: Its target is unknown.

Though probably carrying unrecorded immune exposures, donors were nominally healthy at sampling. The study's findings and limits: A previous analysis found most TCR beta V segments productive roughly 87% or roughly 30% of the time. Investigators reported 150 to 200 TCR beta chains as tied to cytomegalovirus.

Primers: 60 Vbeta forward and 13 Jbeta reverse. Here immunoSEQ multiplex PCR was the method, and the copy in TCRdb shows in-frame clones only, minus some. The profile shows some 120,000 clones, about 82% of them singletons. The CDR3 runs 13 residues. The V segment lost 3 bases and the J segment 12 bases; nucleotides outside the gene matches: 4. The V gene's germline CDR1 is LGHNA and CDR2 YNFKEQ. Sequenced input: PBMCs. The V gene is TRBV4-2, the J gene TRBJ2-1; 11 nucleotides match TRBD2. This clonotype originated in a young man in good health and CMV-seronegative. In DNA form, the CDR3 reads TGTGCCAGCAGCCAGGTAGCGGGAGGGGGGCAGTTCTTC. It is translated as CASSQVAGGGQFF.